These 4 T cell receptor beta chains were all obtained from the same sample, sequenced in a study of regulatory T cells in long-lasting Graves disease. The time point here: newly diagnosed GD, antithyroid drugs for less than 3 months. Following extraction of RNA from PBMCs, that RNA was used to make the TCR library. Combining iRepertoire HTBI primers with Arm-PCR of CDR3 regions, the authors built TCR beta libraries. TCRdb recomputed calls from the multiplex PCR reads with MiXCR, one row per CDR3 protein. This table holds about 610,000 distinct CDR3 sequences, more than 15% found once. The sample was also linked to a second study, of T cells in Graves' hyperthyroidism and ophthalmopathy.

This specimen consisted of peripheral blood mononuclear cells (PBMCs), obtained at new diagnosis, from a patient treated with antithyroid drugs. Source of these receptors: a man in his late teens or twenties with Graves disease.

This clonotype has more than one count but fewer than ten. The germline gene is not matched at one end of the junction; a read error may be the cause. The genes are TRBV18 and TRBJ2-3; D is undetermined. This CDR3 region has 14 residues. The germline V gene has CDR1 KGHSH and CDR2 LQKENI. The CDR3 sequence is CASSPPSKTDTQYF. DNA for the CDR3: TGTGCCAGCTCGCCACCCTCAAAGACAGATACGCAGTATTTT.

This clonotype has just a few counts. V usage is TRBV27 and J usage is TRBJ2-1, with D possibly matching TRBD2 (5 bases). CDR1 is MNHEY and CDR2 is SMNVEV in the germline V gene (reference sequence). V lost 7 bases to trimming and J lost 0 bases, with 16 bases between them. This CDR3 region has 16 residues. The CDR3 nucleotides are TGTGCCAGCACCGCCCGGCGGGCATACTCCTACAATGAGCAGTTCTTC. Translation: CASTARRAYSYNEQFF.

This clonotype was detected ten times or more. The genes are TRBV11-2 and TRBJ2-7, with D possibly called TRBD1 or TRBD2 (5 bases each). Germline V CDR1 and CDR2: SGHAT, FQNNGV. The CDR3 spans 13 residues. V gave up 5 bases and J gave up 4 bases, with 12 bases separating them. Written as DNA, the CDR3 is TGTGCCAGCAGCGTGGGACCTACATACGAGCAGTACTTC. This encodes CASSVGPTYEQYF.

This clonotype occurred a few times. The chain's CDR3 is CASSLWGWVGNTIYF. CDR3 DNA sequence: TGTGCCAGCAGTTTATGGGGGTGGGTTGGAAACACCATATATTTT. This chain links TRBV12-3 or TRBV12-4 with TRBJ1-3; perhaps TRBD1 as D (5 bases). The germline V and J ends were trimmed by 2 bases and 3 bases, with 11 bases remaining between them. This CDR3 has 15 amino acids.